This T cell receptor (beta chain) was recovered during a study of T-cell memory formation after mild COVID-19. The wider study: Clusters of TCRs were largely donor specific.

cDNA libraries for TCR alpha and TCR beta, carrying sample barcodes and UMIs, came from 5'RACE with constant-segment primers. One entry per CDR3 protein results from TCRdb running MiXCR on the 5' RACE reads. The data show 160,000 or so distinct CDR3 sequences, around a third seen once. The germline gives CDR1 SGDLS, CDR2 YYNGEE. The CDR3 runs 15 residues. After removal of 1 base from V and 10 bases from J, the junction contained 9 bases not matched to a gene. The study's findings and limits: The finding that pre-infection memory included some responding clones suggested that cross-reactive memory joined. CD4+ clones that contracted lay mainly in CM and EM; CD8+ ones lay in EMRA.

About this clonotype itself: Its cognate antigen is unknown.

The J gene is TRBJ2-1, the V gene TRBV9, with TRBD2 matching 9 bases. This receptor was identified in an adult woman who had mild COVID-19 (a few samples of this study predate the infection). Cell type and time point are not known. The sample was PBMCs or a T cell subset sorted from them (not recorded which). In nucleotides, the CDR3 is TGTGCCAGCAGCGTATCCGGGACTAGCTCATTAGAGCAGTTCTTC. Translating gives CASSVSGTSSLEQFF. The full variable domain, with the rest looked up from reference TRBV9 and TRBJ2-1, is DSGVTQTPKHLITATGQRVTLRCSPRSGDLSVYWYQQSLDQGLQFLIQYYNGEERAKGNILERFSAQQFPDLHSELNLSSLELGDSALYFCASSVSGTSSLEQFFGPGTRLTVL.